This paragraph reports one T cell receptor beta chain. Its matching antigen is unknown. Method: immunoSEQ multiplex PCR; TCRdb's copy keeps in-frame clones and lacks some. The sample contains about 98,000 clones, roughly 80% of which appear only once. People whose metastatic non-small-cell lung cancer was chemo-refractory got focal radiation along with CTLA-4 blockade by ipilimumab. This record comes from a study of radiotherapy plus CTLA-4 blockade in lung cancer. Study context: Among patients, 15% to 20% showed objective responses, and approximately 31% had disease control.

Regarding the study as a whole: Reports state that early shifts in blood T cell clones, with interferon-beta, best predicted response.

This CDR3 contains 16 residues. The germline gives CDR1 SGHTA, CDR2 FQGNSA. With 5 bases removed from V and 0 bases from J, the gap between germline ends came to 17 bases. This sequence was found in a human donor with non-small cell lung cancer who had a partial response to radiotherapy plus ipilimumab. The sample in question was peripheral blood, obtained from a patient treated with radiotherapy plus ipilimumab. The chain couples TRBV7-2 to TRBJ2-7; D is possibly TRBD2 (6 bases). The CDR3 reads CASSRPVGSGSYEQYF. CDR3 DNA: TGTGCCAGCAGCCGGCCTGTAGGTAGCGGCTCCTACGAGCAGTACTTC.